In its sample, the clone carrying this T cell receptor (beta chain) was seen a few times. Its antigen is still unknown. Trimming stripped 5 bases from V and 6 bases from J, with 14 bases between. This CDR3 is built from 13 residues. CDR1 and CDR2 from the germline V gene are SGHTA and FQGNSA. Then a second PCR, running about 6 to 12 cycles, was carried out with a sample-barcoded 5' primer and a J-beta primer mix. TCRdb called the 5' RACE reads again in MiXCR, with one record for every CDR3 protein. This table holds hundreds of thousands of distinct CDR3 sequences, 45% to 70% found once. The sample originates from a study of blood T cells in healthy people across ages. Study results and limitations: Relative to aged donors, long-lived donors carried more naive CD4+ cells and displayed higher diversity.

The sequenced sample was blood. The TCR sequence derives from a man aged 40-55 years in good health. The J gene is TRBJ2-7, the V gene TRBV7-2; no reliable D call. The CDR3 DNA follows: TGTGCCAGCAGCCAGTTTGGGCTAGGCGAGCAGTACTTC. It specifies CASSQFGLGEQYF.